These 21 T cell receptor beta chains originate from one sample sequenced in a study of blood T cells in healthy people across ages. Then a second PCR, running roughly 7 to 11 cycles, was carried out with a sample-barcoded 5' primer and a J-beta primer mix. TCRdb independently ran MiXCR on the 5' RACE reads; one entry per CDR3 protein. The table lists approximately 350,000 distinct CDR3 sequences, 50% to 60% of them singletons, with around 50% in the top ten. Sequenced material: blood. Receptors were obtained from a man in his sixties in good health.

A few counts support this clonotype. The V gene is TRBV20-1, the J gene TRBJ2-6; 7 nucleotides agree with TRBD1. The V gene's germline CDR1 is DFQATT and CDR2 SNEGSKA (reference sequence). This CDR3 spans 16 amino acids. Trimming took 3 bases from V and 2 from J; bases not matched to a gene: 7. The CDR3 loop is CSASTTGVPGANVLTF. As DNA, the CDR3 is TGCAGTGCTAGTACAACAGGGGTACCTGGGGCCAACGTCCTGACTTTC.

The V and J genes are TRBV5-6 and TRBJ2-1; a weak D match, TRBD2 (5 bases). Germline CDR1 reads SGHDT; CDR2 reads YYEEEE. Trimming took off 0 bases at V and 7 bases at J, with 14 bases between the two ends. This CDR3 is built from 15 residues. The CDR3 DNA follows: TGTGCCAGCAGCTTGGACCGAGAGGGCAAGAATGAGCAGTTCTTC. Its protein is CASSLDREGKNEQFF. Complete variable domain (other parts from reference TRBV5-6 and TRBJ2-1): DAGVTQSPTHLIKTRGQQVTLRCSPKSGHDTVSWYQQALGQGPQFIFQYYEEEERQRGNFPDRFSGHQFPNYSSELNVNALLLGDSALYLCASSLDREGKNEQFFGPGTRLTVL.

The rearrangement links TRBV20-1 to TRBJ2-5; 7 positions match TRBD2. Germline CDR1 and CDR2: DFQATT and SNEGSKA (reference sequence). V gave up 3 bases and J gave up 5 bases; unmatched junction bases: 9. The CDR3 has 14 amino acids. CDR3 sequence (DNA): TGCAGTGCTAGGGCCGCAGCGGGGAGGGAGACCCAGTACTTC. As protein: CSARAAAGRETQYF.

Only one count was recorded for this clonotype. The chain links TRBV11-1 to TRBJ1-1; TRBD1 agrees at 7 bases. The ends lost 4 bases at V and 1 base at J; junction bases unmatched: 6. The germline V gene has CDR1 SGHAT and CDR2 FQDESV (reference sequence). The CDR3 extends over 15 amino acids. CDR3 coding DNA: TGTGCCAGCAGCTCACTTAGGACAGGGAACACTGAAGCTTTCTTT. Encoded protein: CASSSLRTGNTEAFF.

The J gene is TRBJ2-7, the V gene TRBV11-1; the D is unclear. Trimming took off 0 bases at V and 7 bases at J, with 34 bases between the two ends. This CDR3 spans 21 amino acids. Per germline, CDR1 SGHAT and CDR2 FQDESV (reference sequence). CDR3 in DNA: TGTGCCAGCAGCTTAGCGAATCGTTTTTCCGGCTGGACCGGTGCCTACAATGAGCAGTACTTC. This encodes CASSLANRFSGWTGAYNEQYF.

A note on this clonotype: One end of the junction is discordant with germline, which a read error may explain. CDR3 sequence: CAGSFGTGRGHGANVLTF. CDR3 nucleotide sequence: TGTGCCGGCAGTTTCGGGACAGGGAGAGGTCATGGGGCCAACGTCCTGACTTTC. V and J are TRBV28 and TRBJ2-6; 9 bases align to TRBD1. CDR3 length equals 18 residues. The germline V gene has CDR1 MDHEN and CDR2 SYDVKM.

The chain couples TRBV20-1 to TRBJ2-5; D call uncertain. This CDR3 is 12 amino acids long. V lost 3 bases to trimming and J lost 2 bases, with 7 bases between them. CDR1 is DFQATT, CDR2 SNEGSKA, per germline (reference sequence). The CDR3 DNA follows: TGCAGTGCTAGTCCCAAGCAAGAGACCCAGTACTTC. Protein product: CSASPKQETQYF.

The rearrangement joins TRBV10-3 to TRBJ2-7; possible D gene TRBD2, 5 bases. The CDR3 runs 14 residues. CDR1 is ENHRY and CDR2 is SYGVKD in the germline V gene. V was trimmed by 3 bases and J by 0 bases, leaving 9 bases between them. CDR3 loop: CAISDEGISYEQYF. CDR3 bases: TGTGCCATCAGTGACGAGGGTATCTCCTACGAGCAGTACTTC.

There are a few counts of this clonotype. The rearrangement links TRBV29-1 to TRBJ2-5, with 7 bases aligning to TRBD1. The CDR3 has 16 amino acids. Germline V gene sequence: CDR1 SQVTM, CDR2 ANQGSEA. V dropped 1 base and J dropped 1; count of bases not matched to a gene: 9. The DNA for the CDR3 is TGCAGCGTTGAAGTTCGTAACACAGGGGCCCAAGAGACCCAGTACTTC. Residues: CSVEVRNTGAQETQYF. Looking up the rest from reference TRBV29-1 and TRBJ2-5 gives the full variable domain: SAVISQKPSRDICQRGTSLTIQCQVDSQVTMMFWYRQQPGQSLTLIATANQGSEATYESGFVIDKFPISRPNLTFSTLTVSNMSPEDSSIYLCSVEVRNTGAQETQYFGPGTRLLVL.

This sequence joins TRBV4-2 and TRBJ1-6, with 8 bases that match TRBD1. V was clipped by 1 base and J by 10 bases; unmatched bases: 3. The CDR3 runs to 14 residues. CDR1 and CDR2 from the germline V gene are LGHNA and YNFKEQ. In nucleotides, the CDR3 is TGTGCCAGCAGCCAAGGACAGGGGAAATCACCCCTCCACTTT. The encoded protein is CASSQGQGKSPLHF.

J is TRBJ2-4 and V is TRBV28; D not resolved. Per the germline V gene, CDR1 is MDHEN and CDR2 is SYDVKM. The V end was cut by 4 bases, the J end by 0 bases, with 16 bases between. This CDR3 comprises 17 residues. The CDR3 DNA follows: TGTGCCAGCAGTTCCTGGTCGCACCCTCTAGCCAAAAACATTCAGTACTTC. This translates into CASSSWSHPLAKNIQYF.

This clonotype was observed a handful of times. The CDR3 loop is CASSSTTGGTQYF. The CDR3 nucleotides read TGTGCCAGCAGCTCCACGACTGGTGGTACGCAGTATTTT. The chain has TRBV7-2 and TRBJ2-3, with D hard to call. The ends were cut back, 4 bases at V and 8 bases at J, with 13 bases in the middle. The CDR3 loop spans 13 amino acids. The germline V gene has CDR1 SGHTA and CDR2 FQGNSA. Complete variable domain (other parts from reference TRBV7-2 and TRBJ2-3): GAGVSQSPSNKVTEKGKDVELRCDPISGHTALYWYRQSLGQGLEFLIYFQGNSAPDKSGLPSDRFSAERTGGSVSTLTIQRTQQEDSAVYLCASSSTTGGTQYFGPGTRLTVL.

This clonotype has at least ten counts. This chain connects TRBV7-2 to TRBJ2-1; maybe TRBD1 (5 bases). The CDR3 consists of 14 residues. The V end lost 4 bases, the J end lost 6 bases, and 13 bases lay between the germline ends. Germline loops: CDR1 SGHTA, CDR2 FQGNSA. The CDR3 nucleotides are TGTGCCAGCAGCTCAAAGGGGTTAAGCAATGAGCAGTTCTTC. Protein: CASSSKGLSNEQFF. Variable domain in full (rest from reference TRBV7-2 and TRBJ2-1): GAGVSQSPSNKVTEKGKDVELRCDPISGHTALYWYRQSLGQGLEFLIYFQGNSAPDKSGLPSDRFSAERTGGSVSTLTIQRTQQEDSAVYLCASSSKGLSNEQFFGPGTRLTVL.

The CDR3 DNA is TGTGCCAGCAGCCTCTCGGGTTTCCCCTCAGATACGCAGTATTTT. Protein sequence: CASSLSGFPSDTQYF. The chain uses TRBV11-2 and TRBJ2-3; no reliable D call. This CDR3 is built from 15 residues. Trimming pared 5 bases from V and 4 bases from J, leaving 16 bases between. Germline CDR1 reads SGHAT; CDR2 reads FQNNGV.

V is TRBV11-2 and J is TRBJ1-5; 7 bases line up with TRBD1. Per the germline V gene, CDR1 is SGHAT and CDR2 is FQNNGV. Trimming at V came to 1 base and at J to 3 bases, leaving 12 bases not matched to a gene. The CDR3 runs to 18 residues. The CDR3 is CASSLGVGGQRSNQPQHF. The CDR3 DNA reads TGTGCCAGCAGCTTAGGGGTGGGGGGACAGCGATCCAATCAGCCCCAGCATTTT. The variable domain in full, completed from reference TRBV11-2 and TRBJ1-5, reads EAGVAQSPRYKIIEKRQSVAFWCNPISGHATLYWYQQILGQGPKLLIQFQNNGVVDDSQLPKDRFSAERLKGVDSTLKIQPAKLEDSAVYLCASSLGVGGQRSNQPQHFGDGTRLSIL.

V is TRBV4-3 and J is TRBJ2-5; TRBD1 matches 9 bases. The CDR3 covers 15 residues. The ends lost 3 bases at V and 4 bases at J; junction bases unmatched: 6. Looked up from germline, CDR1 is LGHNA and CDR2 is YSLEER. The CDR3 DNA sequence: TGCGCCAGCAGCCAGGACCGGGACAGGGTAGAGACCCAGTACTTC. It codes for CASSQDRDRVETQYF.

The rearrangement uses TRBV20-1 and TRBJ2-5, with D perhaps TRBD2 (6 bases). The CDR3 has 11 residues. Trimming cost V 7 bases and J 5 bases, with 11 bases left between them. Germline CDR1 DFQATT, CDR2 SNEGSKA (reference sequence). The CDR3 is CSGLDLETQYF. In DNA, the CDR3 is TGCAGTGGACTAGATTTGGAGACCCAGTACTTC.

The chain couples TRBV4-2 to TRBJ2-5; the match to TRBD2 covers 10 bases. CDR1 and CDR2 (germline): LGHNA, YNFKEQ. V was clipped by 0 bases and J by 3 bases; unmatched bases: 13. The CDR3 has 19 residues. CDR3 sequence reads: CASSQELLAGGRGKETQYF. The CDR3 nucleotides read TGTGCCAGCAGCCAAGAATTGTTAGCGGGGGGCCGGGGGAAAGAGACCCAGTACTTC.

This clonotype was detected only a few times. V and J are TRBV20-1 and TRBJ2-1; D is undetermined. The CDR3 covers 13 residues. V lost 5 bases and J lost 6, with 14 bases in between. Germline assignment: CDR1 DFQATT and CDR2 SNEGSKA (reference sequence). The CDR3 here is CSARARSVNEQFF. The CDR3 DNA reads as TGCAGTGCTCGGGCACGGTCGGTCAATGAGCAGTTCTTC.

Comments on this clonotype: A read error may account for a junction end that differs from germline. The V call is TRBV5-1, the J call TRBJ2-3, with 7 positions matching TRBD2. Germline lookup yields CDR1 SGHRS and CDR2 YFSETQ. This CDR3 is built from 16 residues. The CDR3 loop is CAGSSVPGGRTDTQYF. The CDR3 coding sequence is TGCGCCGGCAGCTCCGTACCGGGGGGTCGCACAGATACGCAGTATTTT.

This clonotype was detected a few times. The rearrangement links TRBV5-8 to TRBJ1-2; the match to TRBD1 covers 7 bases. The J segment lost 3 bases and the V segment lost 4 bases, leaving 9 bases of the junction unmatched. CDR3 size: 15 residues. The germline V gene has CDR1 SGHTS and CDR2 YDEGEE. The CDR3 coding sequence is TGTGCCAGCAGCGGGGGACAGCATTTGGACTATGGCTACACCTTC. This encodes CASSGGQHLDYGYTF.